This passage covers 28 T cell receptor beta chains from one sample sequenced in a study of blood T cell repertoires in COVID-19. The method was immunoSEQ multiplex PCR; TCRdb's version includes in-frame clones alone and lacks a portion of them. The data contain about 440,000 clones, about 85% of them singletons. Sequenced: PBMCs or T cells enriched from blood (not recorded which). Receptor source: a woman under 30 with acute COVID-19.

This sequence joins TRBV29-1 and TRBJ1-2; D call uncertain. The length of the CDR3 is 8 residues. CDR1 and CDR2 from the germline V gene are SQVTM and ANQGSEA. The V end was cut by 8 bases, the J end by 6 bases, with 4 bases between. CDR3 region: CSTDGYTF. Written as DNA, the CDR3 is TGCAGCACTGATGGCTACACCTTC.

The J gene is TRBJ1-2, the V gene TRBV10-1, with unresolved D. The CDR3 length is 13 residues. CDR1 WNHNN and CDR2 SYGVQD come from the germline V gene (reference sequence). The V end was cut by 1 base, the J end by 7 bases, with 10 bases between. The CDR3 bases are TGCGCCAGCAGTGAGTATCGGGTAGGTGGCTACACCTTC. This translates into CASSEYRVGGYTF.

V gene TRBV27 combines with J gene TRBJ2-4; 8 bases agree with TRBD1. The CDR3 extends over 16 amino acids. The V gene end was trimmed by 2 bases and the J gene end by 0 bases; junction bases not matched to a gene: 3. The germline V gene has CDR1 MNHEY and CDR2 SMNVEV (reference sequence). This chain's CDR3 is CASSLRTGLAKNIQYF. The CDR3 nucleotides read TGTGCCAGCAGTTTAAGGACAGGGTTAGCCAAAAACATTCAGTACTTC.

The sample holds one count of this clone. The V call is TRBV18, the J call TRBJ2-7, with D perhaps matching TRBD1 (5 bases). CDR3 length: 13 residues. The germline V gene encodes CDR1 KGHSH and CDR2 LQKENI. With 3 bases removed from V and 3 bases from J, the gap between germline ends came to 9 bases. CDR3 loop: CASSPETGYEQYF. CDR3 DNA sequence: TGTGCCAGCTCACCCGAAACAGGCTACGAGCAGTACTTC.

In this sample, this clone turned up once. The rearrangement links TRBV7-3 to TRBJ2-3; 10 nucleotides align to TRBD2. V lost 2 bases and J lost 1; bases outside the gene matches: 3. Germline values: CDR1 SGHTA, CDR2 FQGTGA. The length of the CDR3 is 16 residues. CDR3 region: CASSLSSGGGTDTQYF. In DNA, the CDR3 is TGTGCCAGCAGCTTATCAAGCGGGGGGGGCACAGATACGCAGTATTTT.

This clone occurred once. The J gene is TRBJ1-5, the V gene TRBV19, with D unclear. In germline, CDR1 is LNHDA, CDR2 SQIVND (reference sequence). CDR3 length: 13 amino acids. Deletions cut 6 bases from V and 0 bases from J, with 6 bases between. The CDR3 sequence: CASRRYSNQPQHF. The CDR3 region has the DNA TGTGCCAGTAGACGGTATAGCAATCAGCCCCAGCATTTT.

The rearrangement joins TRBV6-2 or TRBV6-3 to TRBJ2-7; 9 nucleotides align to TRBD2. The CDR3 loop spans 16 amino acids. CDR1 is MNHEY, CDR2 SVGEGT, per germline. V lost 6 bases, J lost 4 bases, and 13 bases stayed unmatched. The CDR3 DNA sequence: TGTGCCAGCAGCAGAGTAGCTAGCGGGGCTCGGTACGAGCAGTACTTC. Protein product: CASSRVASGARYEQYF.

The rearrangement joins TRBV5-1 to TRBJ2-1; TRBD2 is a possible D gene (7 bases). Germline V gives CDR1 SGHRS, CDR2 YFSETQ. The V gene lost 0 bases and the J gene lost 10 bases, with 17 bases spanning the gap. This CDR3 contains 15 residues. The CDR3 nucleotides read TGCGCCAGCAGCTTGGCCGGGGGGCGATCGATCGAGCAGTTCTTC. Its protein product is CASSLAGGRSIEQFF.

This chain connects TRBV6-5 to TRBJ1-1; D is ambiguous. CDR3 length equals 13 residues. Germline V gene lookup returns CDR1 MNHEY and CDR2 SVGAGI. V was clipped by 2 bases and J by 7 bases, with 11 bases between them. Written as DNA, the CDR3 is TGTGCCAGCAGTTACGGGTCCGGGGTTGAAGCTTTCTTT. This encodes CASSYGSGVEAFF.

The rearrangement links TRBV19 to TRBJ2-1; TRBD2 aligns across 15 bases. Germline CDR1 and CDR2: LNHDA and SQIVND (reference sequence). The CDR3 loop spans 20 amino acids. Trimming removed 3 bases from V and 0 bases from J; junction bases left unmatched: 9. The CDR3 sequence is CASSIWTSGRAGHSYNEQFF. The CDR3 bases are TGTGCCAGTAGTATCTGGACTAGCGGGAGGGCCGGTCACTCCTACAATGAGCAGTTCTTC.

The J gene is TRBJ1-5, the V gene TRBV6-5; no clear D gene. Trimming pared 3 bases from V and 7 bases from J, leaving 13 bases between. CDR1 is MNHEY and CDR2 is SVGAGI in the germline V gene. There are 14 residues in the CDR3. CDR3 sequence: CASSYKSFRQPQHF. Written as DNA, the CDR3 is TGTGCCAGCAGTTATAAGAGCTTTCGGCAGCCCCAGCATTTT.

The chain joins TRBV28 to TRBJ2-3; 12 bases are a match to TRBD2. With V trimmed by 6 bases and J by 3 bases, 4 bases remained unmatched. CDR1 is MDHEN, CDR2 SYDVKM, per germline. The length of the CDR3 is 15 residues. The CDR3 loop is CASSRGLAGTDTQYF. CDR3 nucleotides: TGTGCCAGCAGCCGGGGACTAGCGGGTACAGATACGCAGTATTTT.

The gene calls are TRBV7-2 and TRBJ2-1; 10 bases fit TRBD2. The J segment lost 7 bases and the V segment lost 3 bases, leaving 6 bases of the junction unmatched. There are 15 residues in the CDR3. CDR1 SGHTA and CDR2 FQGNSA come from the germline V gene. Here the CDR3 reads CASSFGASGRNEQFF. As DNA, the CDR3 is TGTGCCAGCAGCTTCGGGGCTAGCGGGAGAAATGAGCAGTTCTTC. The variable domain in full, completed from reference TRBV7-2 and TRBJ2-1, reads GAGVSQSPSNKVTEKGKDVELRCDPISGHTALYWYRQSLGQGLEFLIYFQGNSAPDKSGLPSDRFSAERTGGSVSTLTIQRTQQEDSAVYLCASSFGASGRNEQFFGPGTRLTVL.

This sequence joins TRBV2 and TRBJ2-1; TRBD1 aligns across 9 bases. The CDR3 covers 15 residues. CDR1 is SNHLY, CDR2 FYNNEI, per germline. V lost 8 bases to trimming and J lost 0 bases; unmatched junction nucleotides: 5. CDR3 DNA: TGTGCCAGCGGACCGGGACAGGGCTCCTACAATGAGCAGTTCTTC. Protein sequence: CASGPGQGSYNEQFF. The variable domain in full, completed from reference TRBV2 and TRBJ2-1, reads EPEVTQTPSHQVTQMGQEVILRCVPISNHLYFYWYRQILGQKVEFLVSFYNNEISEKSEIFDDQFSVERPDGSNFTLKIRSTKLEDSAMYFCASGPGQGSYNEQFFGPGTRLTVL.

J is TRBJ2-4 and V is TRBV7-2; D gene ambiguous. CDR3 length equals 14 residues. V gave up 5 bases and J gave up 0 bases, with 8 bases separating them. Germline loops: CDR1 SGHTA, CDR2 FQGNSA. As DNA, the CDR3 is TGTGCCAGCAGCAAACCTATAGCCAAAAACATTCAGTACTTC. Translating gives CASSKPIAKNIQYF.

The CDR3 here is CASILSGSTGELFF. The CDR3, as DNA: TGTGCCAGTATTCTTAGCGGGAGTACCGGGGAGCTGTTTTTT. The gene calls are TRBV19 and TRBJ2-2; 9 nucleotides match TRBD2. The CDR3 sequence is 14 residues long. Unmatched junction bases numbered 5, after V lost 7 bases and J lost 5 bases. Germline values: CDR1 LNHDA, CDR2 SQIVND (reference sequence).

The chain employs TRBV5-4 and TRBJ1-2, with D perhaps TRBD1 (5 bases). Germline V gene sequence: CDR1 SGHNT, CDR2 YYREEE (reference sequence). This CDR3 region has 16 residues. The ends were cut back, 3 bases at V and 4 bases at J, with 19 bases in the middle. The CDR3 region is CASSSLGVVRAYGYTF. The CDR3 DNA follows: TGTGCCAGCAGCTCCCTTGGTGTAGTCAGGGCCTATGGCTACACCTTC.

This clone has more than one count but fewer than ten. The junction and the germline gene differ at one end; a read error may be behind it. The chain joins TRBV5-8 to TRBJ2-1, with 11 nucleotides matching TRBD2. The CDR3 extends over 15 amino acids. CDR1 is SGHTS and CDR2 is YDEGEE in the germline V gene. CDR3 loop: CANSLAGGLYNEQFF. The CDR3, as DNA: TGTGCCAACAGCTTAGCGGGAGGGTTGTACAATGAGCAGTTCTTC. Using reference TRBV5-8 and TRBJ2-1 for the parts outside the CDR3, the full variable domain is EAGVTQSPTHLIKTRGQQATLRCSPISGHTSVYWYQQALGLGLQFLLWYDEGEERNRGNFPPRFSGRQFPNYSSELNVNALELEDSALYLCANSLAGGLYNEQFFGPGTRLTVL.

The chain is built from TRBV7-2 and TRBJ2-1, with 8 bases that match TRBD2. Germline CDR1 is SGHTA and CDR2 is FQGNSA. V lost 4 bases to trimming and J lost 4 bases; unmatched junction nucleotides: 9. This CDR3 comprises 16 residues. CDR3 bases: TGTGCCAGCAGCTCAAATAGCGGGGAGCCATACAATGAGCAGTTCTTC. It yields the protein CASSSNSGEPYNEQFF.

The chain uses TRBV5-4 and TRBJ1-1, with D possibly matching TRBD1 (6 bases). The length of the CDR3 is 15 residues. Germline lookup yields CDR1 SGHNT and CDR2 YYREEE (reference sequence). Trimming removed 5 bases at V and 4 bases at J, with 18 bases between. The DNA of the CDR3 is TGTGCCAGCAGTCTTTATGACAGGTTAGTCACTGAAGCTTTCTTT. Protein: CASSLYDRLVTEAFF.

The V gene is TRBV5-6, the J gene TRBJ2-7; no clear D gene. The V gene lost 0 bases and the J gene lost 6 bases, with 10 bases spanning the gap. This CDR3 has 13 residues. CDR1 is SGHDT and CDR2 is YYEEEE in the germline V gene. This CDR3 is CASSLAHWAEQYF. The CDR3 region has the DNA TGTGCCAGCAGCTTGGCTCACTGGGCCGAGCAGTACTTC. Together with reference TRBV5-6 and TRBJ2-7, the CDR3 gives the full variable domain: DAGVTQSPTHLIKTRGQQVTLRCSPKSGHDTVSWYQQALGQGPQFIFQYYEEEERQRGNFPDRFSGHQFPNYSSELNVNALLLGDSALYLCASSLAHWAEQYFGPGTRLTVT.

This chain links TRBV11-3 with TRBJ2-5; 8 bases match TRBD2. J gave up 1 base and V 3 bases, and 7 bases lay outside the gene matches. The length of the CDR3 is 16 residues. Germline CDR1 is SGHNT and CDR2 is YENEEA. The CDR3 spells CASSLRAGAPQETQYF. The CDR3 DNA reads TGTGCCAGCAGCTTGCGAGCGGGGGCCCCCCAAGAGACCCAGTACTTC.

The CDR3, as DNA: TGTGCCAGTAGACCTATAGAGGGAAGAGGGACTGAAGCTTTCTTT. This encodes CASRPIEGRGTEAFF. The rearrangement links TRBV19 to TRBJ1-1; D not resolved. Germline V lookup: CDR1 LNHDA, CDR2 SQIVND (reference sequence). This CDR3 comprises 15 residues. V shed 6 bases and J shed 5 bases, with 19 bases lying between them.

The chain links TRBV7-2 to TRBJ2-7; 8 bases agree with TRBD2. This CDR3 spans 15 amino acids. Germline assignment: CDR1 SGHTA and CDR2 FQGNSA. J lost 3 bases, V lost 5 bases, and 9 bases had no gene match. CDR3 DNA sequence: TGTGCCAGCAGCCCCGGGGGGGGGCTTTACTACGAGCAGTACTTC. Translated, it gives CASSPGGGLYYEQYF.

This chain connects TRBV7-2 to TRBJ2-7, with 9 bases that match TRBD1. Per germline, CDR1 SGHTA and CDR2 FQGNSA. This CDR3 is built from 15 residues. Germline trimming cut 1 base from V and 4 bases from J; bases unmatched to any gene: 5. This CDR3 is CASSLGGQGLYEQYF. CDR3 sequence (DNA): TGTGCCAGCAGCTTAGGGGGACAGGGTTTATACGAGCAGTACTTC.

This clone was observed a few times. The chain has TRBV2 and TRBJ1-2; 9 bases agree with TRBD1. J gave up 4 bases and V 10 bases, and 10 bases lay outside the gene matches. From germline, CDR1 is SNHLY and CDR2 FYNNEI. This CDR3 contains 14 residues. The CDR3 nucleotides read TGTGCCACCCTCTGGGGACAGGGCGCCTATGGCTACACCTTC. Translation gives CATLWGQGAYGYTF.

On this clone: The same CDR3 is also encoded by other DNA sequences in this sample. The chain joins TRBV4-3 to TRBJ1-5; 8 bases are a match to TRBD1. Unmatched junction bases numbered 0, after V lost 1 base and J lost 4 bases. In germline, CDR1 is LGHNA, CDR2 YSLEER. CDR3 length equals 14 residues. CDR3 in amino acids: CASSQGQGNQPQHF. CDR3 coding DNA: TGCGCCAGCAGCCAAGGACAGGGGAATCAGCCCCAGCATTTT.

The chain joins TRBV23-1 to TRBJ2-5; a possible D gene is TRBD1 (5 bases). TRBV23-1 is identified as an open reading frame with a role that is uncertain. The CDR3 length is 16 residues. With 0 bases removed from V and 5 bases from J, the gap between germline ends came to 16 bases. Here the CDR3 DNA reads TGCGCCAGCAGTCAATCTAGTAAGGGGCGGCGGGAGACCCAGTACTTC. Translating it yields CASSQSSKGRRETQYF.